The 22 T cell receptor beta chains presented below share a single source sample, sequenced in a study of beta chain features in type 1 diabetes (dated by TCRdb to between 2018 and 2020). The library was made by the immunoSEQ multiplex PCR assay. All of the isolated RNA was reverse transcribed with the High Capacity cDNA Reverse Transcription Kit, so expressed TCRB transcripts were sequenced. This immuneACCESS table, as held by TCRdb, lists in-frame sequences with V and J called but not all clones. Of the missing ones, under half trace to an unresolved V gene in checked studies; the others have no known cause. The sample profile shows approximately 730,000 clones; roughly 13% of them were found once. The top ten constitute approximately 0.022% of the sample. The investigation overall reported the following: A moderate but significant shortening of TCRB CDR3 length was observed in type 1 diabetes patients in all four CD4+ subsets.

No antigen has been identified for these receptors. Sequencing input: naive CD4+ T cells from blood. The intended sense of this specimen's cell subset or site label: true naive CD4+ T cells. These receptors were taken from a man between 18 and 35 years old with type 1 diabetes.

This clone has a handful of counts. The rearrangement joins TRBV27 to TRBJ2-1; tentative D call: TRBD1 (5 bases). From germline, CDR1 is MNHEY and CDR2 SMNVEV (reference sequence). This CDR3 is built from 13 residues. Trimming cost V 1 base and J 6 bases, with 7 bases left between them. CDR3 protein: CASSLFRGNEQFF. The CDR3 nucleotides read TGTGCCAGCAGTTTATTTAGGGGCAATGAGCAGTTCTTC.

This clone was counted a few times. This chain links TRBV30 with TRBJ1-1; D perhaps matches TRBD1 (5 bases). Trimming took off 5 bases at V and 5 bases at J, with 12 bases between the two ends. The length of the CDR3 is 12 residues. The germline V gene has CDR1 GTSNPN and CDR2 SVGIG (reference sequence). The CDR3 region has the DNA TGTGCCTGGGGAGGGGTTGGGACTGAAGCTTTCTTT. This codes for CAWGGVGTEAFF.

The chain couples TRBV11-1 to TRBJ2-3; the D is unclear. Deletions cut 0 bases from V and 2 bases from J, with 6 bases between. The germline V gene encodes CDR1 SGHAT and CDR2 FQDESV (reference sequence). The CDR3 has 14 amino acids. The CDR3 region is CASSLAGYTDTQYF. Here the CDR3 DNA reads TGTGCCAGCAGCTTAGCGGGCTACACAGATACGCAGTATTTT.

This clone came up a few times. The chain employs TRBV27 and TRBJ1-2; 7 bases map to TRBD1. The CDR3 has 13 amino acids. The ends lost 5 bases at V and 4 bases at J; junction bases unmatched: 4. CDR1 and CDR2 (germline): MNHEY, SMNVEV (reference sequence). As DNA, the CDR3 is TGTGCCAGCAGTCGGACAGGTACCTATGGCTACACCTTC. This encodes CASSRTGTYGYTF.

V gene TRBV27 combines with J gene TRBJ1-2, with 8 bases fitting TRBD1. Germline V gene data show CDR1 as MNHEY and CDR2 as SMNVEV (reference sequence). V was clipped by 2 bases and J by 6 bases; unmatched bases: 5. The CDR3 covers 14 residues. CDR3 residues: CASSLQGAPHGYTF. Here the CDR3 DNA reads TGTGCCAGCAGTTTACAGGGGGCTCCTCATGGCTACACCTTC.

In regard to this clone: This CDR3 is also generated by other DNA sequences in the sample. The V and J genes are TRBV9 and TRBJ2-1; 11 nucleotides agree with TRBD2. The CDR3 runs to 15 residues. Germline loops: CDR1 SGDLS, CDR2 YYNGEE. Trimming took 3 bases from V and 2 from J; bases not matched to a gene: 1. The CDR3, as DNA: TGTGCCAGCAGCGAGACTAGCGGGGCCTACAATGAGCAGTTCTTC. Protein sequence: CASSETSGAYNEQFF.

This clone was detected a few times. The chain couples TRBV18 to TRBJ1-1; the D gene is possibly TRBD1 (6 bases). V lost 2 bases and J lost 5, with 24 bases in between. The CDR3 covers 18 residues. CDR1 and CDR2 from the germline V gene are KGHSH and LQKENI. CDR3 bases: TGTGCCAGCTCACCATCTTTTCTCGGTTTGGGGGGCAAAACTGAAGCTTTCTTT. This gives the protein CASSPSFLGLGGKTEAFF.

This clone was counted only a few times. V gene TRBV5-1 combines with J gene TRBJ1-6; possible D gene TRBD1, 5 bases. In germline, CDR1 is SGHRS, CDR2 YFSETQ. The CDR3 is 15 amino acids. Between the trimmed V and J ends, which lost 4 bases and 6 bases, there was a span of 14 bases. In DNA, the CDR3 is TGCGCCAGCAGCGCGGAGGGACTGCTTAATTCACCCCTCCACTTT. Translation: CASSAEGLLNSPLHF.

This chain uses TRBV10-3 with TRBJ2-2; 11 nucleotides match TRBD2. The V gene end was trimmed by 11 bases and the J gene end by 4 bases; junction bases not matched to a gene: 6. Germline CDR1 and CDR2: ENHRY and SYGVKD. The CDR3 loop spans 14 amino acids. The CDR3 spells CAATGTSGTGELFF. As DNA, the CDR3 is TGTGCCGCGACCGGGACTAGCGGCACCGGGGAGCTGTTTTTT.

The rearrangement uses TRBV5-8 and TRBJ2-2, with D possibly TRBD1 on 5 matching bases. Deletions cut 5 bases from V and 3 bases from J, with 8 bases between. The CDR3 consists of 13 residues. Germline V lookup: CDR1 SGHTS, CDR2 YDEGEE. CDR3 in amino acids: CASSPGYTGELFF. CDR3 nucleotides: TGTGCCAGCAGTCCAGGGTACACCGGGGAGCTGTTTTTT.

The sample holds a few counts of this clone. The chain recombines TRBV11-2 with TRBJ1-1; no reliable D call. This CDR3 is built from 12 residues. With 3 bases removed from V and 3 bases from J, the gap between germline ends came to 5 bases. The germline V gene has CDR1 SGHAT and CDR2 FQNNGV. The CDR3 is CASSFGYTEAFF. As DNA, the CDR3 is TGTGCCAGCAGCTTTGGATACACTGAAGCTTTCTTT.

This clone was found a few times. The V gene is TRBV28, the J gene TRBJ2-7; tentatively, D is TRBD1 or TRBD2 (6 bases each). The V end was cut by 6 bases, the J end by 0 bases, with 15 bases between. The CDR3 length is 15 residues. CDR1 and CDR2 (germline): MDHEN, SYDVKM. The CDR3 region is CASRQGLLYSYEQYF. In DNA, the CDR3 is TGTGCCAGCAGACAGGGACTCCTGTACTCCTACGAGCAGTACTTC.

This clone has just a few counts. The chain employs TRBV29-1 and TRBJ2-5; 8 nucleotides agree with TRBD2. The CDR3 runs 14 residues. Germline loops: CDR1 SQVTM, CDR2 ANQGSEA. The trim removed 7 bases at V and 5 bases at J, leaving 12 bases unmatched. CDR3 coding DNA: TGCAGCGCCTGGCTTACCGGGGGGGGTGAGACCCAGTACTTC. Residues: CSAWLTGGGETQYF. The full variable domain, its missing parts supplied by reference TRBV29-1 and TRBJ2-5, is SAVISQKPSRDICQRGTSLTIQCQVDSQVTMMFWYRQQPGQSLTLIATANQGSEATYESGFVIDKFPISRPNLTFSTLTVSNMSPEDSSIYLCSAWLTGGGETQYFGPGTRLLVL.

The chain links TRBV6-5 to TRBJ2-7; perhaps D is TRBD1 or TRBD2 (5 bases each). Trimming stripped 10 bases from V and 2 bases from J, with 15 bases between. Per the germline V gene, CDR1 is MNHEY and CDR2 is SVGAGI. The CDR3 totals 13 residues. Here the CDR3 reads CAISRDVAYEQYF. CDR3 sequence (DNA): TGTGCCATCAGCCGGGACGTAGCCTACGAGCAGTACTTC.

V and J are TRBV7-6 and TRBJ2-1; 13 nucleotides match TRBD2. Per the germline V gene, CDR1 is SGHVS and CDR2 is FNYEAQ. The CDR3 has 15 residues. Trimming removed 5 bases from V and 7 bases from J; junction bases left unmatched: 5. The CDR3 loop is CASSPGLAGTNEQFF. The DNA of the CDR3 is TGTGCCAGCAGCCCGGGACTAGCGGGGACGAATGAGCAGTTCTTC.

This clone appeared a few times. V gene TRBV18 combines with J gene TRBJ1-1; TRBD1 matches 8 bases. CDR1 and CDR2 (germline): KGHSH, LQKENI. The J segment lost 0 bases and the V segment lost 8 bases, leaving 2 bases of the junction unmatched. The CDR3 length is 13 residues. The CDR3 coding sequence is TGTGCCAGCGCGACAGGGGTGAACACTGAAGCTTTCTTT. It specifies CASATGVNTEAFF.

This clone was counted between two and nine times. J is TRBJ2-6 and V is TRBV28; possibly TRBD1 or TRBD2 for D (5 bases each). CDR1 is MDHEN and CDR2 is SYDVKM in the germline V gene. The V and J ends lost 5 bases and 0 bases respectively, with 14 bases between them. This CDR3 is 17 amino acids long. Here the CDR3 reads CASSPNPGSSGANVLTF. CDR3 bases: TGTGCCAGCAGTCCCAACCCAGGGAGCTCTGGGGCCAACGTCCTGACTTTC.

V gene TRBV12-5 combines with J gene TRBJ1-1, with TRBD1 matching over 9 bases. V gave up 1 base and J gave up 8 bases; unmatched junction bases: 2. The CDR3 runs to 13 residues. Per the germline V gene, CDR1 is LGHNT and CDR2 is FRNRAP. CDR3 region: CASGLEGTGEAFF. CDR3 nucleotide sequence: TGTGCTAGTGGTTTGGAGGGGACAGGGGAAGCTTTCTTT.

The chain is built from TRBV7-9 and TRBJ2-4; 7 nucleotides line up with TRBD1. The junction had 7 bases not matched to a gene; V was cut back by 3 bases and J by 8 bases. CDR1 is SEHNR, CDR2 FQNEAQ, per germline (reference sequence). The CDR3 is 14 residues long. CDR3 residues: CASSLGAGGHIQYF. In DNA, the CDR3 is TGTGCCAGCAGCTTGGGTGCAGGGGGTCACATTCAGTACTTC.

The chain carries TRBV14 and TRBJ2-1; D could derive from TRBD1 or TRBD2 (5 bases each). Per the germline V gene, CDR1 is SGHDN and CDR2 is FVKESK. The CDR3 extends over 14 amino acids. Trimming removed 1 base at V and 8 bases at J, with 12 bases between. The CDR3 sequence is CASSQGVGVDEQFF. The CDR3 region has the DNA TGTGCCAGCAGCCAAGGAGTGGGGGTGGATGAGCAGTTCTTC.

The chain employs TRBV14 and TRBJ2-4; a possible D gene is TRBD2 (6 bases). V lost 5 bases, J lost 8 bases, and 19 bases lay in between. Per germline, CDR1 SGHDN and CDR2 FVKESK. CDR3 size: 15 residues. The CDR3 bases are TGTGCCAGCAGCGCCCGCACCAGGCCGGGGGACATTCAGTACTTC. Its translation is CASSARTRPGDIQYF.

V gene TRBV7-2 combines with J gene TRBJ2-3; either TRBD1 or TRBD2 may fit D (5 bases each). V was clipped by 4 bases and J by 7 bases, with 18 bases between them. This CDR3 has 15 residues. The germline CDR1 and CDR2 sequences are SGHTA and FQGNSA. In DNA, the CDR3 is TGTGCCAGCAGCTGGACCGGGACCACAAACCATACGCAGTATTTT. It is translated as CASSWTGTTNHTQYF.